This T cell receptor beta chain appears in the sequencing data of a study of CD8 T cells in ankylosing spondylitis. In the case of this clonotype: Its antigen is still unknown.

The CDR3 has 15 residues. After removal of 4 bases from V and 4 bases from J, the junction contained 9 bases not matched to a gene. Germline CDR1 is MGHDK and CDR2 is SYGVNS. Each TCR beta library was made by quantitative 5'-RACE that incorporated molecular barcodes. Using its own MiXCR run on the 5' RACE reads, TCRdb lists one record per CDR3 protein. The repertoire has hundreds of thousands of distinct CDR3 sequences, over 9.5% of them found once; the top ten carry approximately 0.5%. Regarding the study as a whole: Clones linked to the disease showed a CD8+ phenotype. They occurred at relatively low frequencies in peripheral blood. The study looked at matched synovial fluid samples from ankylosing spondylitis patients. Disease-linked clones were reported to be significantly enriched there. Ankylosing spondylitis blood seemed to carry a telltale TCR beta motif made of several highly homologous variants. Reactive arthritis synovial fluid and blood previously showed some of these motif variants.

This sequence joins TRBV25-1 and TRBJ1-2; 7 bases map to TRBD1. This sequence originates from a male donor with ankylosing spondylitis. Sequencing was carried out using blood, either unsorted or a sorted T cell fraction (not recorded which). CDR3 in amino acids: CASSVGDRPSYGYTF. CDR3 bases: TGTGCCAGCAGTGTGGGGGACAGACCTAGCTATGGCTACACCTTC.